One sample yielded the 27 T cell receptor beta chains listed below, sequenced in a study of CD8 T cells in ankylosing spondylitis. Their target antigens are unknown. Study results and caveats: Ankylosing spondylitis blood seemed to carry a telltale TCR beta motif made of seven or eight highly homologous variants.

Via MiXCR, TCRdb re-called the 5' RACE reads, giving one row per CDR3 protein. This table holds fewer than 400,000 distinct CDR3 sequences, less than 9.5% found once. Specimen: blood, either unsorted or a sorted T cell fraction (not recorded which). These receptors were collected from a male donor with ankylosing spondylitis.

The sample holds a few counts of this clonotype. The rearrangement uses TRBV7-6 and TRBJ2-3, with 10 bases that match TRBD1. Germline trimming cut 2 bases from V and 2 bases from J; bases unmatched to any gene: 4. The CDR3 extends over 16 amino acids. The germline CDR1 and CDR2 sequences are SGHVS and FNYEAQ. In DNA form, the CDR3 reads TGTGCCAGCAGCTTATGGGACAGGGGTATCACAGATACGCAGTATTTT. Protein: CASSLWDRGITDTQYF. Full variable domain (outside the CDR3, taken from reference TRBV7-6 and TRBJ2-3): GAGVSQSPRYKVTKRGQDVALRCDPISGHVSLYWYRQALGQGPEFLTYFNYEAQQDKSGLPNDRFSAERPEGSISTLTIQRTEQRDSAMYRCASSLWDRGITDTQYFGPGTRLTVL.

In its sample, this clonotype was seen many times. The genes are TRBV3-1 and TRBJ1-4; maybe TRBD1 (5 bases). The CDR3 contains 16 residues. V was pared by 1 base and J by 4 bases, with 13 bases between. CDR1 is LGHDT and CDR2 is YNNKEL in the germline V gene (reference sequence). CDR3 sequence reads: CASSQGGTGGNEKLFF. The CDR3 nucleotides are TGTGCCAGCAGCCAAGGCGGCACAGGCGGTAATGAAAAACTGTTTTTT. The full variable domain, in which reference TRBV3-1 and TRBJ1-4 provide the parts outside the CDR3, is DTAVSQTPKYLVTQMGNDKSIKCEQNLGHDTMYWYKQDSKKFLKIMFSYNNKELIINETVPNRFSPKSPDKAHLNLHINSLELGDSAVYFCASSQGGTGGNEKLFFGSGTQLSVL.

This clonotype occurred many times. This chain connects TRBV5-6 to TRBJ2-5; no firm D call. The CDR3 is 12 amino acids. Germline V gene lookup returns CDR1 SGHDT and CDR2 YYEEEE. V dropped 4 bases and J dropped 1 base, with 5 bases sitting between them. The CDR3 DNA reads as TGTGCCAGCAGCGGCATCCAAGAGACCCAGTACTTC. Translated, it gives CASSGIQETQYF.

With regard to this clonotype: Since a much larger clone is just one base distant, this may be a read error. The rearrangement links TRBV6-2 or TRBV6-3 to TRBJ2-1; perhaps TRBD1 as D (6 bases). Germline CDR1 is MNHEY and CDR2 is SVGEGT. Trimming left V 0 bases short and J 9 bases short, with 12 bases between. The CDR3 sequence is 14 residues long. In DNA form, the CDR3 reads TGTGCCAGCAGTTACTCAGGACGGGACATTGAGCAGTTCTTC. Protein sequence: CASSYSGRDIEQFF.

The chain combines TRBV12-3 or TRBV12-4 with TRBJ2-1, with 13 bases aligning to TRBD2. CDR3 length: 14 residues. V was clipped by 7 bases and J by 12 bases; unmatched bases: 9. The chain's CDR3 is CASTLAGGPIGQFF. The CDR3 region has the DNA TGTGCCAGCACACTAGCGGGAGGGCCAATTGGGCAGTTCTTC.

This clonotype showed up just a few times. The V call is TRBV28, the J call TRBJ1-6; no clear D gene. The CDR3 spans 15 residues. Germline V gives CDR1 MDHEN, CDR2 SYDVKM. Trimming took 8 bases from V and 7 from J, leaving 18 bases between them. The CDR3 protein is CASCYWTGENSPLHF. Written as DNA, the CDR3 is TGTGCCAGCTGCTACTGGACGGGAGAAAATTCACCCCTCCACTTT.

The V and J genes are TRBV20-1 and TRBJ2-3; maybe TRBD2 (6 bases). Trimming cost V 5 bases and J 3 bases, with 15 bases left between them. This CDR3 contains 14 residues. Germline V lookup: CDR1 DFQATT, CDR2 SNEGSKA (reference sequence). In DNA, the CDR3 is TGCAGTGCTCCTCAGGAGGGAAGAACAGATACGCAGTATTTT. Protein: CSAPQEGRTDTQYF.

This clonotype was detected only a few times. J is TRBJ1-1 and V is TRBV9, with no clear D. The CDR3 sequence is 17 residues long. V lost 0 bases and J 2 bases, leaving 17 bases between the germline ends. The V gene's germline CDR1 is SGDLS and CDR2 YYNGEE. CDR3 bases: TGTGCCAGCAGCGTAGAAACGGCGCCAGTAGGTAACACTGAAGCTTTCTTT. This codes for CASSVETAPVGNTEAFF.

The J gene is TRBJ2-7, the V gene TRBV28; no definite D call. Germline V gene lookup returns CDR1 MDHEN and CDR2 SYDVKM. The CDR3 sequence is 15 residues long. V lost 2 bases to trimming and J lost 0 bases, with 11 bases between them. CDR3 region: CASSLRGDISYEQYF. Written as DNA, the CDR3 is TGTGCCAGCAGTTTAAGAGGAGACATCTCCTACGAGCAGTACTTC.

This chain links TRBV4-1 with TRBJ1-1, with 10 bases aligning to TRBD1. Germline-derived CDR1 and CDR2 are MGHRA and YSYEKL. Losses at the gene ends were 0 bases for V and 5 bases for J; bases not matched to a gene: 9. The CDR3 has 17 amino acids. As DNA, the CDR3 is TGCGCCAGCAGCCAAGAGGGACAGGGGATATTGGGGACTGAAGCTTTCTTT. Amino acids: CASSQEGQGILGTEAFF.

In its sample, this clonotype was seen a few times. This chain connects TRBV5-1 to TRBJ2-7; 8 bases line up with TRBD2. The J segment lost 4 bases and the V segment lost 5 bases, leaving 8 bases of the junction unmatched. Germline V gene sequence: CDR1 SGHRS, CDR2 YFSETQ. There are 14 residues in the CDR3. CDR3 nucleotide sequence: TGCGCCAGCAGAAGAGCGGGAGTCGAGTACGAGCAGTACTTC. Encoded protein: CASRRAGVEYEQYF.

This clonotype was picked up a small number of times. The rearrangement uses TRBV18 and TRBJ2-1; TRBD2 aligns across 14 bases. V lost 6 bases, J lost 16 bases, and 8 bases stayed unmatched. The CDR3 is 13 residues long. Germline CDR1 KGHSH, CDR2 LQKENI. The CDR3 here is CASSNEGTSGRFF. In DNA form, the CDR3 reads TGTGCCAGCTCTAACGAAGGGACTAGCGGGAGATTCTTC.

The genes are TRBV6-5 and TRBJ2-3; D is undetermined. Germline V lookup: CDR1 MNHEY, CDR2 SVGAGI. This CDR3 comprises 15 residues. V lost 2 bases, J lost 2 bases, and 11 bases lay in between. CDR3 coding DNA: TGTGCCAGCAGTTACATGGCAGCAGTCACAGATACGCAGTATTTT. Translated: CASSYMAAVTDTQYF.

This clonotype was detected a few times. The genes are TRBV4-1 and TRBJ2-7, with 7 nucleotides matching TRBD2. The CDR3 sequence is 16 residues long. CDR1 and CDR2 from the germline V gene are MGHRA and YSYEKL. V dropped 3 bases and J dropped 2; count of bases not matched to a gene: 10. CDR3 in amino acids: CASSHPPGRGPYEQYF. The CDR3 DNA sequence: TGCGCCAGCAGCCATCCCCCTGGGAGGGGTCCCTACGAGCAGTACTTC.

This clonotype was seen a handful of times. The chain employs TRBV19 and TRBJ2-1; D perhaps matches TRBD2 (6 bases). Trimming took 1 base from V and 4 from J, leaving 8 bases between them. Germline V gene data show CDR1 as LNHDA and CDR2 as SQIVND (reference sequence). The CDR3 consists of 14 residues. This CDR3 is CASSIAGAYNEQFF. The CDR3 DNA is TGTGCCAGTAGTATAGCGGGAGCGTACAATGAGCAGTTCTTC.

This clonotype appeared many times. The CDR3 protein is CSVAHPRVHTDTQYF. Here the CDR3 DNA reads TGCAGCGTGGCCCATCCGAGAGTACACACAGATACGCAGTATTTT. This rearrangement joins TRBV29-1 to TRBJ2-3; no clear D gene. The CDR3 is 15 amino acids. V lost 6 bases, J lost 2 bases, and 18 bases lay in between. Looked up from germline, CDR1 is SQVTM and CDR2 is ANQGSEA.

On this clonotype: At one end, the junction sequence differs from germline, possibly due to a read error. The chain couples TRBV19 to TRBJ2-1; TRBD2 aligns across 11 bases. The CDR3 extends over 15 amino acids. From germline, CDR1 is LNHDA and CDR2 SQIVND (reference sequence). The CDR3 spells CAGSIGTSGYNEQFF. The CDR3 DNA follows: TGTGCCGGTAGTATAGGGACTAGCGGCTACAATGAGCAGTTCTTC. Together with reference TRBV19 and TRBJ2-1, the CDR3 gives the full variable domain: DGGITQSPKYLFRKEGQNVTLSCEQNLNHDAMYWYRQDPGQGLRLIYYSQIVNDFQKGDIAEGYSVSREKKESFPLTVTSAQKNPTAFYLCAGSIGTSGYNEQFFGPGTRLTVL.

There are a few counts of this clonotype. The V call is TRBV7-9, the J call TRBJ2-3; a weak D match, TRBD1 (6 bases). With 5 bases removed from V and 9 bases from J, the gap between germline ends came to 12 bases. The length of the CDR3 is 12 residues. The germline CDR1 and CDR2 sequences are SEHNR and FQNEAQ (reference sequence). Here the CDR3 reads CASSPFTGTQYF. In nucleotides, the CDR3 is TGTGCCAGCAGCCCTTTTACAGGGACGCAGTATTTT.

The J gene is TRBJ2-6, the V gene TRBV20-1; D is unresolved. The germline V and J ends were trimmed by 4 bases and 0 bases, with 7 bases remaining between them. CDR1 and CDR2 (germline): DFQATT, SNEGSKA (reference sequence). The CDR3 runs 14 residues. This CDR3 reads CSAIRTSGANVLTF. CDR3 in DNA: TGCAGTGCTATACGAACCTCTGGGGCCAACGTCCTGACTTTC.

The chain recombines TRBV7-3 with TRBJ2-3, with D maybe TRBD1 (5 bases). Trimming removed 9 bases at V and 0 bases at J, with 13 bases between. The germline V gene encodes CDR1 SGHTA and CDR2 FQGTGA. This CDR3 has 14 residues. CDR3 coding DNA: TGTGCCAGTAGACAGCAACCTAGCACAGATACGCAGTATTTT. Protein product: CASRQQPSTDTQYF.

This clonotype was observed at least ten times. This chain joins TRBV20-1 and TRBJ1-4, with D unclear. Germline loops: CDR1 DFQATT, CDR2 SNEGSKA (reference sequence). CDR3 length equals 16 residues. With 0 bases removed from V and 1 base from J, the gap between germline ends came to 12 bases. CDR3 nucleotide sequence: TGCAGTGCTAGAGATCGAGGGCGCTTAACTAATGAAAAACTGTTTTTT. Its protein product is CSARDRGRLTNEKLFF.

This clonotype was detected ten times or more. The V gene is TRBV29-1, the J gene TRBJ1-2; D remains unclear. Germline CDR1 and CDR2: SQVTM and ANQGSEA. The CDR3 length is 11 residues. V lost 7 bases to trimming and J lost 3 bases, with 9 bases between them. CDR3 region: CSAGRDYGYTF. In DNA form, the CDR3 reads TGCAGCGCCGGGAGGGACTATGGCTACACCTTC.

This clonotype has ten or more counts. The chain recombines TRBV6-4 with TRBJ2-7; D may be TRBD2 (5 bases). Germline CDR1 is MRHNA and CDR2 is SNTAGT. Trimming removed 2 bases from V and 7 bases from J, with 15 bases in between. The CDR3 has 14 residues. CDR3 in amino acids: CASSDGYGGFEQYF. The CDR3 region has the DNA TGTGCCAGCAGTGACGGCTACGGCGGGTTTGAGCAGTACTTC.

This clonotype was observed at least ten times. This chain connects TRBV4-1 to TRBJ2-1, with unresolved D. CDR3 length: 14 amino acids. The V and J ends lost 0 bases and 9 bases respectively, with 12 bases between them. The germline gives CDR1 MGHRA, CDR2 YSYEKL. This CDR3 is CASSQDTRWGEQFF. The CDR3 DNA sequence: TGCGCCAGCAGCCAAGATACGAGGTGGGGTGAGCAGTTCTTC.

This clonotype was recorded a few times. The chain joins TRBV9 to TRBJ2-5; D remains unclear. The V and J ends lost 4 bases and 1 base respectively, with 8 bases between them. This CDR3 spans 13 amino acids. Germline CDR1 is SGDLS and CDR2 is YYNGEE. CDR3 region: CASSFPGQETQYF. CDR3 nucleotide sequence: TGTGCCAGCAGCTTCCCAGGCCAAGAGACCCAGTACTTC.

This clonotype was found a few times. The rearrangement links TRBV9 to TRBJ2-1; D is ambiguous. V was cut by 5 bases and J by 4 bases, with 16 bases left in between. The CDR3 sequence is 15 residues long. Germline loops: CDR1 SGDLS, CDR2 YYNGEE. CDR3 sequence (DNA): TGTGCCAGCAGTGAGGAGAGCACTTTATACAATGAGCAGTTCTTC. Its translation is CASSEESTLYNEQFF.

This clonotype was counted only a few times. V is TRBV20-1 and J is TRBJ2-7; 9 nucleotides agree with TRBD2. Looked up from germline, CDR1 is DFQATT and CDR2 is SNEGSKA (reference sequence). The CDR3 runs to 14 residues. V lost 5 bases, J lost 4 bases, and 9 bases stayed unmatched. CDR3 sequence reads: CSASRLAALYEQYF. The DNA for the CDR3 is TGCAGTGCTTCCCGACTAGCGGCCCTTTACGAGCAGTACTTC.